A selection of T cell receptor beta chains follows, all from one sample in a study of blood T cells in healthy people across ages. TCRdb itself ran the 5' RACE reads through MiXCR, one entry per CDR3 protein. This sample has 1.5 million to 2 million distinct CDR3 sequences, with around half found just once. Material for sequencing was blood. The source of these receptors is a woman aged 40 to 50 in good health. Both conserved end residues are part of each CDR3. A D gene is named only where the DNA matches it firmly. Not every row has a clone size; where given, it reads once, few, many or a size class.

D gene	J gene	clone size	V gene	CDR3 protein	CDR3 DNA
TRBD2	TRBJ2-7	.	TRBV9	CASSGTTSGDSYEQYF	TGTGCCAGCAGCGGTACAACTAGCGGGGACTCCTACGAGCAGTACTTC
.	TRBJ1-1	.	TRBV5-1	CASSLLYMNTEAFF	TGCGCCAGCAGCTTGTTGTATATGAACACTGAAGCTTTCTTT
.	TRBJ2-7	few	TRBV20-1	CSARGGGRTAQYF	TGCAGTGCTAGAGGCGGCGGAAGGACTGCTCAGTACTTC
.	TRBJ1-1	.	TRBV20-1	CSARGGPGRGTEAFF	TGCAGTGCTAGAGGAGGGCCAGGAAGGGGCACTGAAGCTTTCTTT
.	TRBJ2-7	.	TRBV7-2	CASSLALGQTPYEQYF	TGTGCCAGCAGCTTAGCCCTTGGACAGACCCCCTACGAGCAGTACTTC
.	TRBJ2-7	.	TRBV6-1	CASAELDGTPYEQYF	TGTGCCAGTGCCGAATTGGACGGTACACCCTACGAGCAGTACTTC
.	TRBJ2-3	.	TRBV5-1	CASSGRQDFTDTQYF	TGCGCCAGCAGCGGAAGACAGGACTTCACAGATACGCAGTATTTT
.	TRBJ2-6	few	TRBV24-1	CATSDALSGANVLTF	TGTGCCACCAGTGATGCCCTCTCTGGGGCCAACGTCCTGACTTTC
.	TRBJ1-3	once	TRBV29-1	CSYTPISGNTIYF	TGCAGCTATACCCCGATCTCTGGAAACACCATATATTTT
TRBD1	TRBJ1-1	.	TRBV5-5	CASSPDGDRANTEAFF	TGTGCCAGCAGCCCTGACGGGGACAGGGCGAACACTGAAGCTTTCTTT
.	TRBJ1-1	.	TRBV6-5	CASSNVGTEAFF	TGTGCCAGCAGTAACGTCGGAACTGAAGCTTTCTTT
.	TRBJ1-2	few	TRBV4-3	CASSQDLRQGNGYTF	TGCGCCAGCAGCCAAGATCTAAGGCAGGGGAATGGCTACACCTTC
.	TRBJ2-5	few	TRBV5-1	CASSFGSHLSETQYF	TGCGCCAGCAGCTTTGGGTCACACTTATCCGAGACCCAGTACTTC
TRBD1	TRBJ1-4	.	TRBV20-1	CSALDTGGGEKLFF	TGCAGTGCTCTGGATACAGGGGGCGGTGAAAAACTGTTTTTT
.	TRBJ2-5	.	TRBV28	CATNRGETQYF	TGTGCCACCAACCGGGGAGAGACCCAGTACTTC
.	TRBJ2-4	few	TRBV6-2/TRBV6-3	CASSYRGELAKNIQYF	TGTGCCAGCAGTTACCGGGGAGAACTAGCCAAAAACATTCAGTACTTC
.	TRBJ2-1	few	TRBV20-1	CSGDVRGKVNNEQFF	TGCAGCGGCGACGTGAGGGGGAAGGTTAACAATGAGCAGTTCTTC
.	TRBJ2-3	few	TRBV7-6	CASSLVVADTQYF	TGTGCCAGCAGCTTAGTTGTTGCAGATACGCAGTATTTT
TRBD2	TRBJ2-1	.	TRBV10-3	CAIRRQAGVTAEQFF	TGTGCCATCAGGAGACAAGCGGGGGTTACTGCTGAGCAGTTCTTC
.	TRBJ2-1	.	TRBV24-1	CATSDAGTKNNEQFF	TGTGCCACCAGTGACGCCGGGACAAAGAACAATGAGCAGTTCTTC
.	TRBJ2-7	.	TRBV20-1	CSARGGAGRITDKQYF	TGCAGTGCTAGAGGTGGGGCCGGTAGAATTACGGATAAGCAGTACTTC
TRBD1	TRBJ1-6	.	TRBV7-9	CASSVTGQGNTLHF	TGTGCCAGCAGCGTAACTGGACAGGGAAATACCCTCCACTTT
TRBD1	TRBJ1-2	.	TRBV20-1	CSPSKVDRGVNGYTF	TGCAGTCCCAGTAAAGTCGACAGGGGAGTCAACGGCTACACCTTC
.	TRBJ2-3	.	TRBV20-1	CSARHLFGGTDTQYF	TGCAGTGCTAGACATCTGTTTGGGGGCACAGATACGCAGTATTTT
.	TRBJ2-7	once	TRBV27	CASSYGASSSYEQYF	TGTGCCAGCAGTTATGGGGCCAGTAGCTCCTACGAGCAGTACTTC
.	TRBJ2-1	.	TRBV12-3/TRBV12-4	CASRGETPRMQFF	TGTGCCAGCAGAGGGGAGACCCCAAGGATGCAGTTCTTC
.	TRBJ2-3	.	TRBV7-2	CASSPAGQGGGTDTQYF	TGTGCCAGCAGCCCCGCCGGACAAGGGGGAGGCACAGATACGCAGTATTTT
.	TRBJ2-1	.	TRBV6-5	CASNYSPQSVSGETYNEQFF	TGTGCCAGCAATTACTCCCCGCAGTCTGTATCGGGGGAGACATACAATGAGCAGTTCTTC
.	TRBJ1-2	.	TRBV9	CASNVRGSGYTF	TGTGCCAGCAACGTAAGGGGGAGCGGCTACACCTTC
TRBD1	TRBJ2-2	.	TRBV11-1	CASSLMTGSYTGELFF	TGTGCCAGCAGCCTGATGACAGGGAGTTACACCGGGGAGCTGTTTTTT
.	TRBJ1-2	.	TRBV9	CASGGSSNYGYTF	TGTGCCAGCGGTGGGTCCTCTAACTATGGCTACACCTTC
.	TRBJ2-1	.	TRBV4-1	CASSQDSPVYNEQFF	TGCGCCAGCAGCCAAGATAGTCCTGTTTACAATGAGCAGTTCTTC
.	TRBJ2-7	.	TRBV4-3	CASSQDRVLSYEQYF	TGCGCCAGCAGCCAAGATAGGGTCCTCTCCTACGAGCAGTACTTC
.	TRBJ2-3	.	TRBV6-1	CASSLTEPDTQYF	TGTGCCAGCAGTTTGACAGAGCCAGATACGCAGTATTTT
TRBD2	TRBJ2-7	few	TRBV4-3	CASSQDGGLATLYEQYF	TGCGCCAGCAGCCAAGATGGGGGACTAGCTACCCTCTACGAGCAGTACTTC
.	TRBJ2-7	few	TRBV12-3/TRBV12-4	CASSLWRSDYEQYF	TGTGCCAGCAGTTTATGGAGGTCAGACTACGAGCAGTACTTC
.	TRBJ2-5	.	TRBV6-1	CASSFGSSLGQETQYF	TGTGCCAGCAGCTTCGGGTCTTCCCTGGGCCAAGAGACCCAGTACTTC
.	TRBJ2-4	few	TRBV5-1	CASRPFLQGWAKNIQYF	TGCGCCAGCAGGCCTTTCCTCCAGGGGTGGGCCAAAAACATTCAGTACTTC
.	TRBJ2-1	.	TRBV2	CASRGDMPLSHNEQFF	TGTGCCAGCAGAGGGGACATGCCCCTGTCCCACAATGAGCAGTTCTTC
TRBD1	TRBJ1-5	.	TRBV6-2/TRBV6-3	CASSYEGAPNQPQHF	TGTGCCAGCAGTTACGAGGGGGCCCCCAATCAGCCCCAGCATTTT
TRBD2	TRBJ2-7	.	TRBV7-2	CASSREGAGIHEQYF	TGTGCCAGCAGCCGAGAGGGAGCGGGGATCCACGAGCAGTACTTC